Detailed here is one T cell receptor (beta chain). V lost 5 bases, J lost 7 bases, and 7 bases stayed unmatched. The germline CDR1 and CDR2 sequences are MNHNY and SVGAGI (reference sequence). CDR3 size: 16 residues. Terminally differentiated effector memory CD45RA+ cells were excluded by CCR7 positive selection of CD45RO-negative cells. The data originate from a study of shared clonotypes between healthy human individuals. Clones were sequenced by immunoSEQ multiplex PCR, and TCRdb holds only the in-frame ones, with some missing. The sample yields under 2,000,000 clones, about 95% seen once. This TCR derives from a man aged 18 to 30 in good health. Sequenced: naive CD8+ T cells sorted from blood. This chain connects TRBV6-6 to TRBJ2-1; 14 bases are shared with TRBD2. CDR3 in DNA: TGTGCCAGCAGTCCCTTCGGGACTAGCGGGGGTAATGAGCAGTTCTTC. This gives the protein CASSPFGTSGGNEQFF.